This T cell receptor beta chain was retrieved from a study of blood T cell repertoires in COVID-19. On the study more broadly: Material from acute and convalescent COVID-19 was sourced from the United States, Italy and Spain. In each case, the material was cDNA or gDNA derived from T cells, B-cell-depleted T cells, or PBMCs.

This clone has a handful of counts. Authors' processing steps: Amplifying reference gene primers gave estimates of nucleated cell counts. Libraries were prepared by immunoSEQ multiplex PCR; TCRdb keeps only in-frame clonotypes and omits some of them. The DNA was the basis for D and trimming; V, J and clone size are from that table. The sample carries 120,000 to 150,000 clones, roughly 80% recorded once. V trimming: 5 bases; J trimming: 1 base; junction bases outside the gene matches: 5. The CDR3 extends over 15 amino acids. Germline CDR1 and CDR2: SEHNR and FQNEAQ (reference sequence). Sequencing input: peripheral blood. The rearrangement links TRBV7-9 to TRBJ2-1; TRBD1 agrees at 7 bases. The receptor's source is a human donor in a cohort sampled during active COVID-19. The CDR3 DNA follows: TGTGCCAGCAGCCGTCCGGGACAGTCCTACAATGAGCAGTTCTTC. Translated, it gives CASSRPGQSYNEQFF.